These 15 T cell receptor beta chains originate from one sample sequenced in a study of cytomegalovirus exposure and HLA in healthy donors. The repertoire was sequenced with immunoSEQ multiplex PCR; TCRdb's copy has only in-frame clones and lacks some. The sample consists of 70,000 or so clones, 94% of them appearing once. The sample was PBMCs. The source of these receptors is a young man in good health and CMV-seropositive.

This chain links TRBV30 with TRBJ1-4; D possibly corresponds to TRBD1 (6 bases). V was cut by 1 base and J by 2 bases, with 11 bases left in between. The CDR3 has 15 amino acids. Germline V gene data show CDR1 as GTSNPN and CDR2 as SVGIG (reference sequence). The CDR3 nucleotides read TGTGCCTGGAGTGCCCTCGACAGGACTAATGAAAAACTGTTTTTT. This sequence encodes CAWSALDRTNEKLFF. The full variable domain, completed using reference TRBV30 and TRBJ1-4, is SQTIHQWPATLVQPVGSPLSLECTVEGTSNPNLYWYRQAAGRGLQLLFYSVGIGQISSEVPQNLSASRPQDRQFILSSKKLLLSDSGFYLCAWSALDRTNEKLFFGSGTQLSVL.

The J gene is TRBJ1-1, the V gene TRBV5-1, with a weak D call TRBD1 (5 bases). The V end was cut by 4 bases, the J end by 5 bases, with 9 bases between. The CDR3 loop spans 12 amino acids. Germline V lookup: CDR1 SGHRS, CDR2 YFSETQ. CDR3: CASSAGGTEAFF. CDR3 in DNA: TGCGCCAGCAGCGCGGGGGGGACTGAAGCTTTCTTT.

Here the CDR3 reads CASVSGRAGYNEQFF. The CDR3 nucleotides read TGCGCCAGCGTTAGCGGGAGGGCTGGGTACAATGAGCAGTTCTTC. This sequence joins TRBV5-1 and TRBJ2-1; 11 bases are a match to TRBD2. Germline V gene lookup returns CDR1 SGHRS and CDR2 YFSETQ. V gave up 7 bases and J gave up 4 bases; unmatched junction bases: 7. This CDR3 is 15 amino acids long.

The J gene is TRBJ2-7, the V gene TRBV19; the D gene is possibly TRBD1 (7 bases). Trimming left V 10 bases short and J 5 bases short, with 24 bases between. The CDR3 runs 15 residues. Germline CDR1 and CDR2: LNHDA and SQIVND (reference sequence). The CDR3 DNA reads TGTGCCACCTCTTTGGGGGGCAGGGGGTACGACGAGCAGTACTTC. This encodes CATSLGGRGYDEQYF. Supplemented by reference TRBV19 and TRBJ2-7, the full variable domain reads DGGITQSPKYLFRKEGQNVTLSCEQNLNHDAMYWYRQDPGQGLRLIYYSQIVNDFQKGDIAEGYSVSREKKESFPLTVTSAQKNPTAFYLCATSLGGRGYDEQYFGPGTRLTVT.

This clone is a singleton in its sample. This chain links TRBV28 with TRBJ2-7; D gene ambiguous. The germline CDR1 and CDR2 sequences are MDHEN and SYDVKM. This CDR3 has 13 amino acids. With 3 bases removed from V and 3 bases from J, the gap between germline ends came to 9 bases. The CDR3 reads CASSLSPDYEQYF. CDR3 nucleotides: TGTGCCAGCAGTTTGAGCCCCGACTACGAGCAGTACTTC. Full variable domain (remainder filled in from reference TRBV28 and TRBJ2-7): DVKVTQSSRYLVKRTGEKVFLECVQDMDHENMFWYRQDPGLGLRLIYFSYDVKMKEKGDIPEGYSVSREKKERFSLILESASTNQTSMYLCASSLSPDYEQYFGPGTRLTVT.

The chain combines TRBV4-2 with TRBJ2-2, with a weak D call TRBD1 (7 bases). Trimming shortened V by 4 bases and J by 1 base, and 13 bases separated the two germline ends. In germline, CDR1 is LGHNA, CDR2 YNFKEQ. There are 16 residues in the CDR3. The CDR3 spells CASSPQGRENTGELFF. The CDR3 bases are TGTGCCAGCAGCCCACAGGGGCGGGAGAACACCGGGGAGCTGTTTTTT.

This chain joins TRBV1 and TRBJ2-5; TRBD1 is the table's D call, not checked against the DNA. TRBV1 is recorded as a pseudogene. The CDR3 is 15 amino acids. The CDR3 DNA sequence: TGCACCAGCAGACAAGCAGGGCGGTTTGGAGAGACCCAGTACTTC. This codes for CTSRQAGRFGETQYF.

The rearrangement joins TRBV11-3 to TRBJ2-5; 12 bases fit TRBD2. V shed 2 bases, J shed 1 base, and the junction held 11 bases outside the gene matches. Germline lookup yields CDR1 SGHNT and CDR2 YENEEA. The CDR3 sequence is 19 residues long. The CDR3 DNA reads as TGTGCCAGCAGCTTAACCCTCGGACTAGCGGGGATAATCCAAGAGACCCAGTACTTC. This encodes CASSLTLGLAGIIQETQYF.

The chain recombines TRBV10-3 with TRBJ1-2; 9 nucleotides agree with TRBD1. The germline V gene encodes CDR1 ENHRY and CDR2 SYGVKD. This CDR3 is built from 16 residues. V shed 5 bases, J shed 4 bases, and the junction held 11 bases outside the gene matches. The CDR3 DNA sequence: TGTGCCATCAGTAGGGCCCCGGGACAGGGTGTCTATGGCTACACCTTC. Translating gives CAISRAPGQGVYGYTF.

This chain links TRBV28 with TRBJ1-2; 8 nucleotides align to TRBD1. Trimming cost V 8 bases and J 2 bases; bases outside gene matches: 10. The V gene's germline CDR1 is MDHEN and CDR2 SYDVKM. The CDR3 is made up of 15 amino acids. In nucleotides, the CDR3 is TGTGCCAGCGGGCAGGGGGCGGGCTCAAACTATGGCTACACCTTC. This gives the protein CASGQGAGSNYGYTF.

V and J are TRBV29-1 and TRBJ2-5, with D perhaps matching TRBD2 (5 bases). V was cut by 6 bases and J by 5 bases, with 16 bases left in between. Germline V gives CDR1 SQVTM, CDR2 ANQGSEA. The CDR3 has 13 amino acids. In nucleotides, the CDR3 is TGCAGCGTCCTGAGGGCTGATGGGGAGACCCAGTACTTC. This gives the protein CSVLRADGETQYF.

The chain employs TRBV30 and TRBJ2-7; 10 bases line up with TRBD2. CDR1 GTSNPN and CDR2 SVGIG come from the germline V gene (reference sequence). V dropped 8 bases and J dropped 5; count of bases not matched to a gene: 9. The length of the CDR3 is 13 residues. The CDR3 spells CAETSGPGDEQYF. CDR3 nucleotides: TGTGCCGAGACTAGCGGGCCTGGGGACGAGCAGTACTTC.

This sequence joins TRBV30 and TRBJ1-1; D is unclear. V was clipped by 4 bases and J by 1 base, with 7 bases between them. The CDR3 totals 12 residues. Germline V gene sequence: CDR1 GTSNPN, CDR2 SVGIG (reference sequence). The CDR3, as DNA: TGTGCCTGGACCCACAGGAACACTGAAGCTTTCTTT. Amino acids: CAWTHRNTEAFF.

The gene calls are TRBV19 and TRBJ1-4; 7 bases are shared with TRBD1. Germline assignment: CDR1 LNHDA and CDR2 SQIVND (reference sequence). CDR3 length equals 13 residues. Unmatched junction bases numbered 10, after V lost 11 bases and J lost 7 bases. CDR3 nucleotide sequence: TGTGCCTCCGAGGGGCAGGGGGGTGAAAAACTGTTTTTT. This encodes CASEGQGGEKLFF. The full variable domain, rest sourced from reference TRBV19 and TRBJ1-4, is DGGITQSPKYLFRKEGQNVTLSCEQNLNHDAMYWYRQDPGQGLRLIYYSQIVNDFQKGDIAEGYSVSREKKESFPLTVTSAQKNPTAFYLCASEGQGGEKLFFGSGTQLSVL.

The chain carries TRBV5-5 and TRBJ2-3, with D perhaps TRBD1 (5 bases). CDR1 and CDR2 (germline): SGHKS, YYEKEE (reference sequence). Trimming removed 6 bases from V and 6 bases from J, with 14 bases in between. CDR3 size: 13 residues. Here the CDR3 DNA reads TGTGCCAGCACCCGAGACAAGGGGGATACGCAGTATTTT. Amino acid sequence: CASTRDKGDTQYF.